This T cell receptor (beta chain) was sequenced during a study of blood T cell repertoires in acute mononucleosis (dated by TCRdb to 2020 to 2022). Background for the entire study: Acute-phase samples were taken within 2 weeks of symptom onset, representing the primary response. A mean blood EBV load of roughly 3.8 log10 genome copies per million B cells was observed during acute infection, and a mean blood EBV load of around 2.6 was observed at convalescence. In the acute phase, YVL-BR-specific cells accounted for a mean of approximately 2% of blood CD8 T cells, and GLC-BM-specific cells for a mean of about 1.1%.

Beyond this particular receptor, the publication reports: With just a few donors in the cohort, the group averages were based on very few individuals. In TCR repertoire selection for BRLF1 (YVL-BR), TCRalpha CDR3 motifs had a dominant role, while TCRbeta had a minimal role. The low acute-to-convalescent clonotype overlap might be partly explained by sampling error, because only a fraction of each donor's blood was analyzed. Although only approximately 10% of unique acute clonotypes carried over into convalescence, these persisting clonotypes made up most of the response, and the remainder were seemingly replaced by new, diverse de novo clonotypes.

For TCR profiling, total RNA from no fewer than 8,000 sorted tetramer+ CD8 T cells was reverse transcribed into cDNA. PCR amplification of CDR3 regions used primers annealing to V and J regions and added unique molecular identifiers so that templates could be tracked. The immunoSEQ platform, including its sequencing and error-correction standards, was used to profile TCRalpha and TCRbeta chains. Under the source paper's analysis protocol: Clonal copy numbers were corrected for sequencing and PCR errors, and CDR3s were defined according to IMGT conventions. Only productive rearrangements were analyzed, using immunoSEQ Analyzer versions 2.0 and 3.0, with gene-pairing frequencies processed further in Microsoft Excel. Circos plots were used to display V-J pairings, and MEME together with a custom motifSearch program was used to find CDR3 motifs. The OLGA algorithm was used to calculate the probability of generation of TCR sequences. A clonotype seen at both visits was called persistent, a clonotype seen only at the acute visit was called nonpersistent, and a clonotype seen only at convalescence was called de novo. Any amino acid clonotype used by more than one donor was defined as a public TCR. Sourced from immuneACCESS, this table was stored by TCRdb with only in-frame sequences that have V and J called. A share of the clones is absent; for the studies checked, an unresolved V gene accounts for under half, and the remainder has no known explanation. V and J calls and clone size follow that table, whereas D and trimming were derived from the DNA. Within this sample are about 7,200 clones, with about 25% of them counted one time only. The biggest ten clones account for about 29% of the sample.

Explained via the paper, the time point label denotes: acute infectious mononucleosis, at clinical presentation within 2 weeks of symptom onset (visit 1). Over the course of primary infection, this study followed CD8 T cell responses against two immunodominant EBV epitopes, BRLF1 109 (YVL-BR) and BMLF1 280 (GLC-BM). Primary EBV infection was taken to be indicated by a positive serum heterophile antibody test and EBV viral capsid antigen-specific IgM. Total CD8 T cells were first enriched from PBMCs by magnetic positive selection (MACS). A FACSAria III was used to sort live CD3+ CD8+ tetramer+ cells to a purity above 90%. A PE-conjugated tetramer loaded with the BRLF1 109-117 peptide was used for cell sorting. At both acute infection and convalescence, EBV epitope-specific CD8 T cells were tetramer-sorted, and the TCR repertoires of those cells were deep-sequenced directly ex vivo. The donors were a few individuals between about 18 and 29 years old who had clinical acute infectious mononucleosis and laboratory evidence of primary EBV infection. Heparinized peripheral blood was drawn at clinical presentation with mononucleosis symptoms and again about 6 months later. Ficoll-Paque density gradient centrifugation was used to isolate PBMCs.

This clone is labeled medium-sized (0.01 to 0.1%). One base away there is no much larger clone; base qualities are not given. The CDR3 has 17 amino acids, counting the end cysteine and phenylalanine. The retained sequence is limited to the CDR3, 51 bases, with the frame set at the first base. The CDR1 and CDR2 encoded by the germline V gene are MGHRA and YSYEKL. Unmatched junction bases come to 6, with V trimmed by 2 bases and J by 2 bases. The chain is encoded by TRBV4-1 joined to TRBJ2-7; a stretch of 13 junction bases matches TRBD2. The clonotype comes from a woman under 30 with infectious mononucleosis caused by EBV. The specimen was EBV YVL epitope tetramer+ CD8+ T cells sorted from PBMCs, collected during acute infectious mononucleosis. This specimen's cell subset or site label, interpreted: CD8 T cells binding a tetramer with EBV BRLF1 109-117 peptide (YVL-BR). The nucleotides are TGCGCCAGCAGCCAACCGACTAGCGGGGGGCATCCCTACGAGCAGTACTTC. Its product reads: CASSQPTSGGHPYEQYF.